A single sample is the source of the 5 T cell receptor beta chains below, sequenced in a study of CD8 T cells in Susac syndrome. RNA amounts of about 0.5 to 1 ug underwent reverse transcription with random hexamers. One entry per CDR3 protein results from TCRdb running MiXCR on the immunoSEQ multiplex PCR reads. Here the sample spans under 90,000 distinct CDR3 sequences, 95% being singletons. The sequenced sample consisted of CD8+ T cells from PBMCs. The receptor source for this set is a human donor with Susac syndrome.

The rearrangement joins TRBV4-1 to TRBJ2-1; 13 bases fit TRBD2. CDR1 is MGHRA and CDR2 is YSYEKL in the germline V gene. This CDR3 has 17 residues. Losses at the gene ends were 3 bases for V and 3 bases for J; bases not matched to a gene: 5. The CDR3 sequence: CASSHGLAGDFYNEQFF. CDR3 DNA: TGCGCCAGCAGCCATGGACTAGCGGGAGATTTCTACAATGAGCAGTTCTTC.

J is TRBJ2-6 and V is TRBV29-1; TRBD1 is a possible D gene (6 bases). The CDR3 is 16 amino acids. V was cut by 6 bases and J by 4 bases, with 19 bases left in between. The germline gives CDR1 SQVTM, CDR2 ANQGSEA. For the CDR3, the DNA is TGCAGCGTATACGGGACACCCGACCGCGGGGCCAACGTCCTGACTTTC. Translating gives CSVYGTPDRGANVLTF. The full variable domain, its missing parts supplied by reference TRBV29-1 and TRBJ2-6, is SAVISQKPSRDICQRGTSLTIQCQVDSQVTMMFWYRQQPGQSLTLIATANQGSEATYESGFVIDKFPISRPNLTFSTLTVSNMSPEDSSIYLCSVYGTPDRGANVLTFGAGSRLTVL.

This clonotype was recorded only once. The chain uses TRBV19 and TRBJ2-3, with 7 bases identical to TRBD1. Germline V gives CDR1 LNHDA, CDR2 SQIVND (reference sequence). V lost 9 bases to trimming and J lost 0 bases; unmatched junction nucleotides: 9. This CDR3 contains 15 residues. The CDR3 nucleotides read TGTGCCAGCAAAACGGGACAGTATAGCACAGATACGCAGTATTTT. It specifies CASKTGQYSTDTQYF.

The genes are TRBV11-2 and TRBJ2-2; 8 nucleotides match TRBD1. This CDR3 comprises 14 residues. V gave up 5 bases and J gave up 5 bases; unmatched junction bases: 4. Per germline, CDR1 SGHAT and CDR2 FQNNGV. The DNA of the CDR3 is TGTGCCAGCAGCGACAGGGGTGGAACCGGGGAGCTGTTTTTT. It specifies CASSDRGGTGELFF.

V and J are TRBV6-6 and TRBJ2-5; 7 nucleotides match TRBD2. V lost 10 bases to trimming and J lost 5 bases; unmatched junction nucleotides: 7. The CDR3 extends over 12 amino acids. Germline V gene lookup returns CDR1 MNHNY and CDR2 SVGAGI (reference sequence). CDR3 amino acids: CATGGGSETQYF. Written as DNA, the CDR3 is TGTGCCACTGGGGGGGGATCGGAGACCCAGTACTTC.